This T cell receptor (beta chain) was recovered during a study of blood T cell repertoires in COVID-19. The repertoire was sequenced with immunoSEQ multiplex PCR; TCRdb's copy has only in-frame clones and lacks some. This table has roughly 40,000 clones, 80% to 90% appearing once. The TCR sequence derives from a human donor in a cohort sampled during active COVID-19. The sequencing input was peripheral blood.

The CDR3 reads CASSPGGGATDTQYF. The CDR3 nucleotides read TGTGCCAGCAGCCCGGGGGGCGGGGCCACAGATACGCAGTATTTT. The chain combines TRBV9 with TRBJ2-3, with a possible D match to TRBD2 (7 bases). Trimming took 4 bases from V and 2 from J, leaving 14 bases between them. Germline CDR1 is SGDLS and CDR2 is YYNGEE. This CDR3 region has 15 residues.